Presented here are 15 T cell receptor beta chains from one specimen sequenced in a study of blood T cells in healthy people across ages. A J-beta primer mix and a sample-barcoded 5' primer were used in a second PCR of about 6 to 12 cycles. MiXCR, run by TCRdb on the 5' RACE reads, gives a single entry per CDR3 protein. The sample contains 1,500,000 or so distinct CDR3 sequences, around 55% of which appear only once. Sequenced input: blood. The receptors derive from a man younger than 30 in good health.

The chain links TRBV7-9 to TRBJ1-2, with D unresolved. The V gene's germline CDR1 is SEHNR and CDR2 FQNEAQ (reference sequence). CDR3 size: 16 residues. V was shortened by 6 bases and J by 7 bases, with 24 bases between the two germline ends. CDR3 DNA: TGTGCCAGCAGTTACATGGAGAAGGTGGTACTGTCTGGCTACACCTTC. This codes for CASSYMEKVVLSGYTF.

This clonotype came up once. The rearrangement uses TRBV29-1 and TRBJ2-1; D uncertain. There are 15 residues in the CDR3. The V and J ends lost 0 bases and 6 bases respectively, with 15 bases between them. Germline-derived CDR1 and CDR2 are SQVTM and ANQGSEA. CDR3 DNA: TGCAGCGTTGAAGAGTTGGTAAACCGCCGCAATGAGCAGTTCTTC. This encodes CSVEELVNRRNEQFF.

The CDR3 protein is CASSRNRGLGEKLFF. The CDR3 DNA is TGTGCCAGCAGCAGGAACAGGGGCCTCGGAGAAAAACTGTTTTTT. The chain recombines TRBV11-2 with TRBJ1-4, with 7 positions matching TRBD1. J was trimmed by 8 bases and V by 5 bases; bases with no gene match: 11. The germline gives CDR1 SGHAT, CDR2 FQNNGV. This CDR3 is 15 amino acids long.

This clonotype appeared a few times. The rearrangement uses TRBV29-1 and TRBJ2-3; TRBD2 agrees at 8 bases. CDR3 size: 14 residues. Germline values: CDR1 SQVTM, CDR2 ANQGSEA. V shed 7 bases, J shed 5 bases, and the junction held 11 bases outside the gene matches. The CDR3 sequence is CSGKDGLAEDTQYF. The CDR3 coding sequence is TGCAGCGGGAAAGACGGACTAGCCGAAGATACGCAGTATTTT.

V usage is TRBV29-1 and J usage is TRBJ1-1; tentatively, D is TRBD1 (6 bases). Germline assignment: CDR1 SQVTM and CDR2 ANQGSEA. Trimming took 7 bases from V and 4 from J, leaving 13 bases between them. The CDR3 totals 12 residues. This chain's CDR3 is CSGEGGGTEAFF. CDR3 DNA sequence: TGCAGCGGGGAAGGGGGAGGCACTGAAGCTTTCTTT.

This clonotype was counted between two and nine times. DNA for the CDR3: TGTGCCATCGAGTGGGGTCAGCCCCAGCATTTT. Protein product: CAIEWGQPQHF. This chain links TRBV10-3 with TRBJ1-5; D gene unclear. The germline V and J ends were trimmed by 8 bases and 6 bases, with 8 bases remaining between them. Germline loops: CDR1 ENHRY, CDR2 SYGVKD. The CDR3 consists of 11 residues.

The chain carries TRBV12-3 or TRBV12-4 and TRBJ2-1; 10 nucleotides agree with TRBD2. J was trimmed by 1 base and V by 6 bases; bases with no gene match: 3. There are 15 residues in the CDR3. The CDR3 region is CASRATSGSYNEQFF. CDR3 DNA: TGTGCCAGCAGGGCGACTAGCGGGTCCTACAATGAGCAGTTCTTC.

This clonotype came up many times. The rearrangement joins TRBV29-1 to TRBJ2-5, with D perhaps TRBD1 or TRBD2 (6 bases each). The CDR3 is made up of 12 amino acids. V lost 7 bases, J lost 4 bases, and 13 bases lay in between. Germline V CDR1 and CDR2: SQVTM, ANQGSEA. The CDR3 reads CSDRWGAETQYF. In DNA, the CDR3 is TGCAGCGACCGATGGGGGGCAGAGACCCAGTACTTC.

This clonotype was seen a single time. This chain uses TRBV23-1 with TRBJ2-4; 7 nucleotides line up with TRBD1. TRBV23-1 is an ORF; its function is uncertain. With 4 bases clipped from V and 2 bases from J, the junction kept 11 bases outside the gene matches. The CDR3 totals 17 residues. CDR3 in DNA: TGCGCCAGCAGTCGCGCGACAGGGCAAGCGTCCAAAAACATTCAGTACTTC. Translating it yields CASSRATGQASKNIQYF.

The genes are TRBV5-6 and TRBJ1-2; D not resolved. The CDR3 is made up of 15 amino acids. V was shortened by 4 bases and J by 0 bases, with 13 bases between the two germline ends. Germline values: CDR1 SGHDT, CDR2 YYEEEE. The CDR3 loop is CASSPTPAANYGYTF. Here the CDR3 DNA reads TGTGCCAGCAGCCCAACGCCAGCAGCTAACTATGGCTACACCTTC.

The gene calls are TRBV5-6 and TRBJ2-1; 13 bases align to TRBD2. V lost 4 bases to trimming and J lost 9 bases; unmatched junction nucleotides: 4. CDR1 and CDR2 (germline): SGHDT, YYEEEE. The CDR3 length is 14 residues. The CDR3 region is CASSIGLAGAEQFF. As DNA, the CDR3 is TGTGCCAGCAGCATCGGACTAGCGGGAGCTGAGCAGTTCTTC.

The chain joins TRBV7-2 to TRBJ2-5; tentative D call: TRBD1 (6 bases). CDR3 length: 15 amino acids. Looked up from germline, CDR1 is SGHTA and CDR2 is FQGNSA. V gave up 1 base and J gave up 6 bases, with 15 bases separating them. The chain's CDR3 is CASSLGTGTGQTQYF. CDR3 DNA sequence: TGTGCCAGCAGCTTAGGCACAGGGACGGGACAGACCCAGTACTTC.

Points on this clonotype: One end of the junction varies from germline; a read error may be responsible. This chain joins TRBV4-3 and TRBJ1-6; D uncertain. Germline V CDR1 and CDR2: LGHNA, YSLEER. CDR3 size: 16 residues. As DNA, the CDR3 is TGCGCCAGCGGCCTTTCACATAGCTCCTATAATTCACCACTCCACTTT. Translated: CASGLSHSSYNSPLHF.

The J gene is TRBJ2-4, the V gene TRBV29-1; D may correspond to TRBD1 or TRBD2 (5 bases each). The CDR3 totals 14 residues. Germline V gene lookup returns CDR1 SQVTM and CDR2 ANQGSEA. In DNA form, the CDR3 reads TGCGCTTTCCGGGACGATCTAGCCAAAAACATTCAGTACTTC. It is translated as CAFRDDLAKNIQYF.

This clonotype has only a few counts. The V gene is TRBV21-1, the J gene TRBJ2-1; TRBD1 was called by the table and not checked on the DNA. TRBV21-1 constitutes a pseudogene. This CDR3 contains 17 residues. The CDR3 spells CASSKPLQGNPYNEQFF. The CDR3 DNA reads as TGTGCCAGCAGCAAACCGTTACAGGGGAACCCCTACAATGAGCAGTTCTTC.